The 24 T cell receptor beta chains below come from one sample, sequenced in a study of T cell changes during pregnancy in multiple sclerosis. Libraries were prepared by immunoSEQ multiplex PCR; TCRdb keeps only in-frame clonotypes and omits some of them. Altogether about 24,000 clones are present, 70% to 90% being singletons, with the ten largest covering about 0.68%. The sequenced sample was CD4+ T cells from peripheral blood mononuclear cells, obtained in the first trimester of pregnancy. Receptors were obtained from a female donor in good health, enrolled as a control in a pregnancy study.

The chain links TRBV28 to TRBJ2-1; 9 bases align to TRBD1. V lost 7 bases and J lost 2; bases outside the gene matches: 3. The CDR3 has 14 amino acids. Per germline, CDR1 MDHEN and CDR2 SYDVKM. The CDR3 DNA reads TGTGCCAGCACTACAGGGGGCGCCTACAATGAGCAGTTCTTC. This encodes CASTTGGAYNEQFF.

This clone has more than one count but fewer than ten. The chain is built from TRBV5-1 and TRBJ1-2; the match to TRBD1 covers 9 bases. The CDR3 totals 19 residues. With 4 bases clipped from V and 3 bases from J, the junction kept 19 bases outside the gene matches. The germline CDR1 and CDR2 sequences are SGHRS and YFSETQ. The CDR3 coding sequence is TGCGCCAGCAGCCCTAGGGACAGGGATTCCGACAGGCTCTACTATGGCTACACCTTC. Translated: CASSPRDRDSDRLYYGYTF.

The chain links TRBV4-1 to TRBJ2-1, with D tentatively TRBD2 (6 bases). The CDR3 is made up of 15 amino acids. V dropped 3 bases and J dropped 5 bases, with 14 bases sitting between them. Germline CDR1 and CDR2: MGHRA and YSYEKL. The CDR3 protein is CASSQAGPLNNEQFF. The CDR3 nucleotides read TGCGCCAGCAGCCAGGCGGGACCACTTAACAATGAGCAGTTCTTC.

The chain links TRBV5-1 to TRBJ2-6; unclear D gene. The germline V and J ends were trimmed by 2 bases and 4 bases, with 4 bases remaining between them. The CDR3 sequence is 13 residues long. Germline V lookup: CDR1 SGHRS, CDR2 YFSETQ. The DNA for the CDR3 is TGCGCCAGCAGCTTTGAGGGGGCCAACGTCCTGACTTTC. Translation: CASSFEGANVLTF.

The genes are TRBV18 and TRBJ1-1; D is possibly TRBD1 (5 bases). From germline, CDR1 is KGHSH and CDR2 LQKENI. Between the trimmed V and J ends, which lost 6 bases and 2 bases, there was a span of 10 bases. CDR3 length equals 13 residues. CDR3 nucleotides: TGTGCCAGCTCCCAAGACAGTAACACTGAAGCTTTCTTT. Encoded protein: CASSQDSNTEAFF.

There are a few counts of this clone. V usage is TRBV7-3 and J usage is TRBJ1-1, with D possibly TRBD1 on 5 matching bases. Germline CDR1 SGHTA, CDR2 FQGTGA. The CDR3 sequence is 16 residues long. V was shortened by 2 bases and J by 0 bases, with 13 bases between the two germline ends. The CDR3 is CASSLGAGGLNTEAFF. The CDR3 DNA is TGTGCCAGCAGCTTAGGGGCGGGGGGGTTGAACACTGAAGCTTTCTTT.

The chain recombines TRBV19 with TRBJ1-2; D call uncertain. Germline V gene lookup returns CDR1 LNHDA and CDR2 SQIVND (reference sequence). Trimming removed 3 bases from V and 4 bases from J, with 12 bases in between. CDR3 length: 14 residues. CDR3 loop: CASSMLRGTYGYTF. The CDR3 bases are TGTGCCAGTAGTATGCTGCGGGGAACCTATGGCTACACCTTC. The full variable domain, its missing parts supplied by reference TRBV19 and TRBJ1-2, is DGGITQSPKYLFRKEGQNVTLSCEQNLNHDAMYWYRQDPGQGLRLIYYSQIVNDFQKGDIAEGYSVSREKKESFPLTVTSAQKNPTAFYLCASSMLRGTYGYTFGSGTRLTVV.

The chain uses TRBV2 and TRBJ1-4; D is unresolved. Germline-derived CDR1 and CDR2 are SNHLY and FYNNEI. The germline V and J ends were trimmed by 4 bases and 0 bases, with 9 bases remaining between them. The CDR3 is 15 residues long. The CDR3 spells CASSGSRATNEKLFF. The CDR3 coding sequence is TGTGCCAGCAGTGGAAGTAGAGCAACTAATGAAAAACTGTTTTTT. The whole variable domain, filled in from reference TRBV2 and TRBJ1-4, reads EPEVTQTPSHQVTQMGQEVILRCVPISNHLYFYWYRQILGQKVEFLVSFYNNEISEKSEIFDDQFSVERPDGSNFTLKIRSTKLEDSAMYFCASSGSRATNEKLFFGSGTQLSVL.

This chain uses TRBV28 with TRBJ2-7; perhaps TRBD2 as D (6 bases). Germline CDR1 reads MDHEN; CDR2 reads SYDVKM. The CDR3 has 14 amino acids. Trimming took 8 bases from V and 6 from J, leaving 20 bases between them. CDR3 residues: CASHHGRTGSEQYF. The CDR3 nucleotides read TGTGCCAGCCACCACGGGAGAACAGGAAGCGAGCAGTACTTC.

The chain has TRBV6-1 and TRBJ2-1, with 9 bases fitting TRBD1. Trimming took 6 bases from V and 7 from J; bases not matched to a gene: 10. The germline V gene encodes CDR1 MNHNS and CDR2 SASEGT. The CDR3 sequence is 15 residues long. The CDR3: CASSMDRGPENEQFF. CDR3 nucleotide sequence: TGTGCCAGCAGCATGGACAGGGGCCCCGAGAATGAGCAGTTCTTC.

The rearrangement links TRBV2 to TRBJ1-4; D possibly corresponds to TRBD1 (6 bases). In germline, CDR1 is SNHLY, CDR2 FYNNEI. V shed 8 bases and J shed 0 bases, with 10 bases lying between them. The CDR3 has 14 amino acids. CDR3 sequence reads: CASLGQTTNEKLFF. The DNA of the CDR3 is TGTGCCAGCCTCGGACAGACAACTAATGAAAAACTGTTTTTT.

This chain uses TRBV5-4 with TRBJ2-1; TRBD2 might be the D (5 bases). This CDR3 has 15 amino acids. The V gene's germline CDR1 is SGHNT and CDR2 YYREEE (reference sequence). The V gene lost 2 bases and the J gene lost 3 bases, with 12 bases spanning the gap. CDR3 sequence (DNA): TGTGCCAGCAGCTTTAGGACTCATAACTACAATGAGCAGTTCTTC. It yields the protein CASSFRTHNYNEQFF.

J is TRBJ2-7 and V is TRBV6-1, with no clear D. The V end lost 6 bases, the J end lost 5 bases, and 5 bases lay between the germline ends. This CDR3 comprises 10 residues. Germline-derived CDR1 and CDR2 are MNHNS and SASEGT. The CDR3 sequence is CASRINEQYF. CDR3 bases: TGTGCCAGCAGAATAAACGAGCAGTACTTC.

The chain uses TRBV6-1 and TRBJ2-1, with TRBD1 identical over 8 bases. V gave up 4 bases and J gave up 8 bases; unmatched junction bases: 1. CDR1 MNHNS and CDR2 SASEGT come from the germline V gene. This CDR3 has 12 amino acids. This CDR3 is CASSGTGYEQFF. The CDR3 DNA reads TGTGCCAGCAGTGGGACAGGGTATGAGCAGTTCTTC.

The V call is TRBV15, the J call TRBJ1-4; D remains ambiguous. The germline V and J ends were trimmed by 0 bases and 6 bases, with 14 bases remaining between them. In germline, CDR1 is LNHNV, CDR2 YYDKDF (reference sequence). The CDR3 runs to 16 residues. CDR3 nucleotide sequence: TGTGCCACCAGCAGAGATCTTGGAGGATCTCATGAAAAACTGTTTTTT. It codes for CATSRDLGGSHEKLFF.

V is TRBV6-1 and J is TRBJ1-5; D gene uncertain. Trimming took off 1 base at V and 6 bases at J, with 13 bases between the two ends. The CDR3 is 15 residues long. Germline assignment: CDR1 MNHNS and CDR2 SASEGT. The DNA of the CDR3 is TGTGCCAGCAGTGAAGGGGCCCCCGCGGGTCAGCCCCAGCATTTT. It codes for CASSEGAPAGQPQHF.

V is TRBV11-2 and J is TRBJ2-1; weak D call: TRBD2 (7 bases). Germline-derived CDR1 and CDR2 are SGHAT and FQNNGV. Trimming shortened V by 2 bases and J by 4 bases, and 9 bases separated the two germline ends. This CDR3 is built from 14 residues. The CDR3 DNA reads TGTGCCAGCAGCTTAAGCGGGACATACAATGAGCAGTTCTTC. This encodes CASSLSGTYNEQFF.

This rearrangement joins TRBV30 to TRBJ1-3; D call uncertain. The CDR3 sequence is 13 residues long. The germline CDR1 and CDR2 sequences are GTSNPN and SVGIG (reference sequence). V was trimmed by 7 bases and J by 3 bases, leaving 13 bases between them. The CDR3: CASHREGGNTIYF. Written as DNA, the CDR3 is TGTGCCTCCCACCGCGAGGGTGGAAACACCATATATTTT.

CDR3 region: CASSDANIAGGHNEQFF. CDR3 DNA: TGTGCCAGCAGTGACGCGAACATAGCGGGGGGACACAATGAGCAGTTCTTC. The V and J genes are TRBV6-4 and TRBJ2-1, with 10 bases aligning to TRBD2. The ends lost 2 bases at V and 5 bases at J; junction bases unmatched: 9. The germline V gene has CDR1 MRHNA and CDR2 SNTAGT. This CDR3 region has 17 residues.

The chain links TRBV11-3 to TRBJ1-4; TRBD1 matches 7 bases. Germline trimming cut 2 bases from V and 4 bases from J; bases unmatched to any gene: 10. CDR3 length equals 17 residues. Per germline, CDR1 SGHNT and CDR2 YENEEA. CDR3 sequence (DNA): TGTGCCAGCAGCTTACTGGGACAGCTCGGGGTTAATGAAAAACTGTTTTTT. It codes for CASSLLGQLGVNEKLFF.

This clone was observed once. The chain recombines TRBV12-5 with TRBJ1-1; TRBD1 agrees at 8 bases. The CDR3 covers 17 residues. J gave up 2 bases and V 0 bases, and 8 bases lay outside the gene matches. CDR1 is LGHNT, CDR2 FRNRAP, per germline. The CDR3 sequence is CASGLVGQGGKNTEAFF. In DNA, the CDR3 is TGTGCTAGTGGTTTGGTAGGACAGGGCGGAAAAAACACTGAAGCTTTCTTT.

The chain uses TRBV7-2 and TRBJ2-3, with TRBD2 matching over 7 bases. After removal of 0 bases from V and 5 bases from J, the junction contained 2 bases not matched to a gene. This CDR3 is built from 14 residues. Germline V gene data show CDR1 as SGHTA and CDR2 as FQGNSA. CDR3 sequence (DNA): TGTGCCAGCAGCTTAGCGGGAGGGATAGATACGCAGTATTTT. Encoded protein: CASSLAGGIDTQYF.

The V gene is TRBV19, the J gene TRBJ1-2, with D tentatively TRBD1 (6 bases). Trimming stripped 6 bases from V and 5 bases from J, with 16 bases between. From germline, CDR1 is LNHDA and CDR2 SQIVND (reference sequence). CDR3 length equals 14 residues. The CDR3 DNA follows: TGTGCCAGTAGGGCGCCCGGACAGCCGTATGGCTACACCTTC. Translated: CASRAPGQPYGYTF.

The chain combines TRBV6-1 with TRBJ1-2; D gene unclear. Trimming left V 1 base short and J 7 bases short, with 10 bases between. The germline V gene encodes CDR1 MNHNS and CDR2 SASEGT. The length of the CDR3 is 13 residues. The CDR3 loop is CASSEVTTAGYTF. The DNA of the CDR3 is TGTGCCAGCAGTGAAGTAACTACCGCTGGCTACACCTTC.